Listed below are T cell receptor beta chains from one sample, sequenced in a study of cytomegalovirus exposure and HLA in healthy donors. Using immunoSEQ multiplex PCR, the repertoire was profiled, and TCRdb retains in-frame clones only, with some absent. Of 140,000 to 150,000 clones in the sample, 65% to 85% are singletons; the top ten hold 3% to 3.5%. The sequencing input was PBMCs. The receptors were sampled from a male donor in good health and CMV-seronegative. Each CDR3 is given with its conserved first and last residue. D genes are given only for firm matches. The size field is filled for only some rows; it gives once, few, many or a size class.

CDR3nt | CDR3aa | abundance | v_gene | d_gene | j_gene
TGTGCCAGCTCACCGGGCGGGTTGGGCGAGCAGTACTTC | CASSPGGLGEQYF | once | TRBV18 | NA | TRBJ2-7
TGTGCCTGGAGCCGCCTTAGCGGGAGAGGGGCAGATACGCAGTATTTT | CAWSRLSGRGADTQYF | NA | TRBV30 | TRBD2 | TRBJ2-3
TGTGCCAGCAGCCCGACAGGGGTGGGTTATAGCACAGATACGCAGTATTTT | CASSPTGVGYSTDTQYF | NA | TRBV7-9 | TRBD1 | TRBJ2-3
TGTGCCAGCAGCTTAGGAGCGGTTTACGAGCAGTACTTC | CASSLGAVYEQYF | NA | TRBV7-2 | NA | TRBJ2-7
TGCGCCAGCAGCTTGGTAACCGGGACTAGCGGGATTAGCTCCTACGAGCAGTACTTC | CASSLVTGTSGISSYEQYF | NA | TRBV5-1 | TRBD2 | TRBJ2-7
TGTGCCAGCAAAAAACAGGGGAACTATGGCTACACCTTC | CASKKQGNYGYTF | NA | TRBV25-1 | TRBD1 | TRBJ1-2
TGCGCCAGCAGCCAACTACAGAGACCCGCTTACGAGCAGTACTTC | CASSQLQRPAYEQYF | NA | TRBV4-1 | NA | TRBJ2-7
TGTGCCAGCAGCTTGGGGCAGGGGGCGGGAAACACCATATATTTT | CASSLGQGAGNTIYF | NA | TRBV5-4 | TRBD1 | TRBJ1-3
TGCGCCAGCAGCCAACTTGCTGGGGGCTTCGCCGAGCAGTACTTC | CASSQLAGGFAEQYF | NA | TRBV4-1 | NA | TRBJ2-7
TGTGCCAGCTGCTTGAGGACAGGGGGCCTGCTTGACATTCAGTACTTC | CASCLRTGGLLDIQYF | NA | TRBV2 | TRBD1 | TRBJ2-4
TGTGCCAGCAGTTACAGGGCACTAGCCGTTGAGCAGTTCTTC | CASSYRALAVEQFF | NA | TRBV6-6 | NA | TRBJ2-1
TGTGCCAGCGAACCGAGCTCTGGGGCCAACGTCCTGACTTTC | CASEPSSGANVLTF | few | TRBV9 | NA | TRBJ2-6
TGTGCCATCAGGGAGCGGGAGGGCACCGGGGAGCTGTTTTTT | CAIREREGTGELFF | NA | TRBV10-3 | TRBD2 | TRBJ2-2
TGTGCCAGCAGTTTGACCTCCGGGACAGGGGGCTACGAGCAGTACTTC | CASSLTSGTGGYEQYF | few | TRBV27 | TRBD1 | TRBJ2-7
TGTGCCAGCAGCGTGACAGGGGATGGAAACACCATATATTTT | CASSVTGDGNTIYF | NA | TRBV9 | TRBD1 | TRBJ1-3
TGTGCTAGTGCCGTGGGGGGGTCGACGGGATGGAGCTCCTACAATGAGCAGTTCTTC | CASAVGGSTGWSSYNEQFF | NA | TRBV12-5 | TRBD2 | TRBJ2-1
TGTGCCAGCAGGGAGACTAGCACAGATACGCAGTATTTT | CASRETSTDTQYF | NA | TRBV6-4 | NA | TRBJ2-3